A selection of T cell receptor beta chains follows, all from one sample in a study of OX40 agonist ivuxolimab in advanced cancers. Some clones are missing from TCRdb's copy, which holds only in-frame ones; the method was immunoSEQ multiplex PCR. Among 9,000 to 10,000 clones listed, approximately 88% were seen once. The source was CD4+ or CD8+ T cells sorted from blood, collected in a trial of the OX40 agonist ivuxolimab. Source of these receptors: an adult with an advanced solid tumor such as melanoma, head and neck, liver or kidney cancer. Each CDR3 is given with its conserved first and last residue. The order of the fields is J gene, V gene, D gene, clone size, CDR3 protein, CDR3 DNA. The D gene is left open where the match is weak. Size tells how often a clone was seen (once, few, many) or the class of an expanded clone, and some rows leave it out.

TRBJ2-7 TRBV6-5 . . CASSRGLGLYEQYF TGTGCCAGCAGTCGCGGACTGGGCCTCTACGAGCAGTACTTC
TRBJ1-4 TRBV19 . . CASIGGPGRGEKLFF TGTGCCAGTATCGGGGGGCCGGGCCGCGGTGAAAAACTGTTTTTT
TRBJ1-1 TRBV28 . . CASRGGVAEAFF TGTGCCAGCAGAGGGGGGGTCGCTGAAGCTTTCTTT
TRBJ1-2 TRBV18 . once CASSPRQPFLTPLGYTF TGTGCCAGCTCACCAAGGCAGCCCTTCTTAACCCCCCTAGGCTACACCTTC
TRBJ2-7 TRBV18 . . CASSPPTAAYEQYF TGTGCCAGCTCACCACCGACCGCAGCCTACGAGCAGTACTTC
TRBJ2-3 TRBV18 . . CASSPSSTDTQYF TGTGCCAGCTCACCTTCTAGCACAGATACGCAGTATTTT
TRBJ2-3 TRBV7-2 . medium-sized CASSPGLATDTQYF TGTGCCAGCAGCCCTGGTTTGGCGACAGATACGCAGTATTTT
TRBJ2-3 TRBV27 . . CASRSGSTDTQYF TGTGCCAGCAGGAGCGGGAGCACAGATACGCAGTATTTT
TRBJ2-5 TRBV19 TRBD2 . CASSTITSGSPETQYF TGTGCCAGTAGTACAATAACTAGCGGGAGTCCGGAGACCCAGTACTTC
TRBJ1-1 TRBV11-2 TRBD1 . CASSLGQGPEAFF TGTGCCAGCAGCCTTGGACAGGGGCCTGAAGCTTTCTTT
TRBJ1-1 TRBV15 . . CATSRDNRGRMNTEAFF TGTGCCACCAGCAGAGATAATAGGGGACGGATGAACACTGAAGCTTTCTTT
TRBJ2-5 TRBV27 TRBD2 . CASSRNGGEAGETQYF TGTGCCAGCAGTCGGAATGGGGGGGAGGCGGGTGAGACCCAGTACTTC
TRBJ2-1 TRBV15 TRBD1 . CATSRGRTLRDRGFNIYNEQFF TGTGCCACCAGCAGGGGACGAACTTTGCGGGACAGGGGCTTCAATATCTACAATGAGCAGTTCTTC
TRBJ2-1 TRBV5-1 TRBD1 . CASSPGDRGHNEQFF TGCGCCAGCAGCCCCGGGGACAGGGGGCACAATGAGCAGTTCTTC
TRBJ2-5 TRBV7-9 TRBD2 . CASSALPLAGEETQYF TGTGCCAGCAGCGCCCTCCCACTAGCGGGAGAAGAGACCCAGTACTTC
TRBJ1-1 TRBV5-1 TRBD1 . CASSTGQPNTEAFF TGCGCCAGCAGCACGGGACAGCCGAACACTGAAGCTTTCTTT